The following is a TCR beta chain sequence with its context. Its specificity is not known. Other DNA sequences within the sample encode an identical CDR3. Measured with immunoSEQ multiplex PCR; TCRdb has only the in-frame clones, and not every one. The sample has some 45,000 clones; more than 70% are singletons. The data derive from a study of OX40 agonist ivuxolimab in advanced cancers. For the study at large: With a range of roughly 23 to 85, age averaged approximately 60 years, and 70% to 85% were male.

The germline CDR1 and CDR2 sequences are SQVTM and ANQGSEA. V dropped 6 bases and J dropped 2; count of bases not matched to a gene: 4. This CDR3 region has 13 residues. The study, taken as a whole, reports: With doses of 0.1-3.0 mg/kg, partial responders showed among the lowest clonal expansion. At doses 0.1 to 3.0 mg/kg, CD4+ and CD8+ clones expanded. The investigators did not determine what antigen specificity the expanded peripheral T cells had.

The chain couples TRBV29-1 to TRBJ1-1; 9 nucleotides agree with TRBD1. The sequence came from an adult with an advanced solid tumor such as melanoma, head and neck, liver or kidney cancer. The material was CD4+ or CD8+ T cells sorted from blood, obtained in a trial of the OX40 agonist ivuxolimab. The CDR3 DNA is TGCAGCGTGCCGGGACAGGGCAACACTGAAGCTTTCTTT. This sequence encodes CSVPGQGNTEAFF. Filled out from reference TRBV29-1 and TRBJ1-1, the complete variable domain reads SAVISQKPSRDICQRGTSLTIQCQVDSQVTMMFWYRQQPGQSLTLIATANQGSEATYESGFVIDKFPISRPNLTFSTLTVSNMSPEDSSIYLCSVPGQGNTEAFFGQGTRLTVV.